The TCR beta chain described here comes from a study of blood T cells in healthy people across ages (dated by TCRdb to about 2015). Background on the whole study: In model experiments, roughly one uniquely barcoded TCR beta cDNA molecule per two T cells was captured by template switching. To track age-related changes in TCR beta repertoire diversity, the study relied on deep sequencing normalized with unique cDNA molecular identifiers. The donors were divided into four age groups: young (average approximately 17 years), middle-aged (about 41), aged (roughly 60) and long-lived (more than 75). Donors of different ages were randomly distributed across sequencing lanes to avoid experimental bias. Two additional independent replicas of 1 million unique cDNA reads from the same blood draw were analyzed for two donors (one aged 18 to 30 and one aged 80 or older). Here is what the overall study found, with its caveats: Observed TCR beta diversity per million T cells fell roughly linearly with age, and a significant reduction was already apparent by age approximately 40. Compared with the aged group, the long-lived group had more naive CD4+ T cells, fewer expanded clones and increased TCR diversity, a pattern suggesting age selection. Because donor CMV infection status was unknown, age-related changes in expanded clonotypes were potentially confounded. Estimates of total diversity from one million sequenced T cells were regarded as lower bounds and underestimates. Because profiling used bulk unsorted PBMCs, naive and antigen-experienced compartments could not be compared conclusively. The percentage of naive T cells measured by flow cytometry correlated strongly with observed TCR beta diversity.

Systemically healthy Caucasian individuals from Russia, 39 in total and aged about 6 to 100 years, were included as donors. Each donor gave about 9.8 milliliters of peripheral blood, drawn into EDTA-treated Vacutainer tubes. Ficoll-Paque density-gradient centrifugation was used to isolate PBMCs, with at least 6.5 million per sample. Total RNA, at least 5 micrograms per sample, was extracted from PBMCs with Trizol reagent. For every donor, an aliquot of PBMCs went through flow cytometry to measure the percentages of naive CD45RAhigh/CD27high T cells. The junction carries 12 bases between V and J, which are trimmed by 1 base and 4 bases respectively. CDR1 and CDR2 are read off the germline V gene as MGHRA and YSYEKL. There are 15 amino acids in the CDR3, from cysteine to phenylalanine inclusive. Just the 45-base CDR3 DNA is kept, in frame starting at base 1. Library prep was done by 5' RACE. Sequencing was performed on an Illumina HiSeq 2500. The second PCR ran for about 6 to 11 cycles and used a J-beta primer mix along with a sample-barcoded 5' primer. A unique molecular identifier was introduced onto each TCR beta cDNA molecule by a template-switch 5' adaptor carrying 12 random nucleotides. At least 3 million CDR3-containing paired-end reads were obtained from each sample. All of the RNA was converted into first-strand cDNA using the Mint cDNA synthesis kit, with a TRBC-specific oligonucleotide serving as the primer. All cDNA was treated with uracil-DNA glycosylase and then went through a first 18-cycle PCR with the universal primers M1SS and BC2_uni_R. The paper's data handling went like this. Normalization of each sample was performed by random selection of 1 million high-quality reads, each carrying a distinct molecular identifier. Reads with shared molecular identifiers were discarded instead of being binned into consensus sequences. MiTCR, run with a Q25 quality threshold and the strictest error-elimination algorithm, handled CDR3 identification, clonotype clustering and error correction. A nonparametric unseen species model with Euler transformation was used to estimate a lower bound on total TCR beta diversity. Through fastp at Q25 and MiXCR, TCRdb rebuilt clones from the public reads, retaining in-frame beta chains. Every entry covers one CDR3 protein and lists the most common genes and DNA from its rows. The V and J calls and clone size come from TCRdb's table, not from the authors' own analysis. The sample table contains about 730,000 distinct CDR3 sequences; only one count was recorded for approximately 39% of them. Of the sample, 20% to 25% falls within the top ten clones.

This clonotype was picked up one time. Its recognized antigen is unknown. No much larger clone is present one base from it, and per-base qualities are unavailable. One read gives only weak evidence. Sample: blood. This clonotype was obtained from a woman aged 55 to 70 in good health. The V and J genes are TRBV4-1 and TRBJ2-3; the D gene cannot be named for sure. The CDR3 region reads CASSQVLPTADTQYF. The nucleotides read TGCGCCAGCAGCCAAGTACTCCCAACAGCAGATACGCAGTATTTT.